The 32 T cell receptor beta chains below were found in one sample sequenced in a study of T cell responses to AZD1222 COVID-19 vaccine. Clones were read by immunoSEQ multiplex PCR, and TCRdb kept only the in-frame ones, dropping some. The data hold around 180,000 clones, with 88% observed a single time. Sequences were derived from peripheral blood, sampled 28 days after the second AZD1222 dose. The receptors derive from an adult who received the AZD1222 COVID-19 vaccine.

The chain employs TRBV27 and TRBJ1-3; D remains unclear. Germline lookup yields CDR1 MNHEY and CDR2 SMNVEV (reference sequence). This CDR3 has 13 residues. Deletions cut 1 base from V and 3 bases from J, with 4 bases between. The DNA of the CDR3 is TGTGCCAGCAGTTTATATGGTGGAAACACCATATATTTT. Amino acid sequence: CASSLYGGNTIYF.

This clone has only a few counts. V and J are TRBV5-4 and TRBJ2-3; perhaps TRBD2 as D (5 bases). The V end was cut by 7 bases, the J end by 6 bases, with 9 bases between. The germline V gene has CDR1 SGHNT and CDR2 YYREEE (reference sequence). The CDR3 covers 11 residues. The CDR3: CASAIADTQYF. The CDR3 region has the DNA TGTGCCAGCGCAATAGCGGATACGCAGTATTTT.

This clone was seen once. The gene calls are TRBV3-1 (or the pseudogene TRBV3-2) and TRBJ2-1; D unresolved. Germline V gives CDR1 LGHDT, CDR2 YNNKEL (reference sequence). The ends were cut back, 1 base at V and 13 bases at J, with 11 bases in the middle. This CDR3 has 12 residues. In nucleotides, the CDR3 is TGTGCCAGCAGCCAAGCCGCAGTGGAACAGTTCTTC. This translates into CASSQAAVEQFF.

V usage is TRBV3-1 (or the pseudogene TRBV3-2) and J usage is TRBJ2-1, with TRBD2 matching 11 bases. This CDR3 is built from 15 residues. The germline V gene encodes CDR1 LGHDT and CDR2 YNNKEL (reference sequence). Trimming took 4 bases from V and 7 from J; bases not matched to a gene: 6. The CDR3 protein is CASSLLAGVENEQFF. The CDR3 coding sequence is TGTGCCAGCAGCCTACTAGCGGGAGTAGAGAATGAGCAGTTCTTC.

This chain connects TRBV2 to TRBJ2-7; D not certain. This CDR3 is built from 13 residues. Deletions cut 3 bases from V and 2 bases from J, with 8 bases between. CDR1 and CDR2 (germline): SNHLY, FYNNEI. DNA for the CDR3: TGTGCCAGCAGTGATGTGACGACCTACGAGCAGTACTTC. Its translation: CASSDVTTYEQYF.

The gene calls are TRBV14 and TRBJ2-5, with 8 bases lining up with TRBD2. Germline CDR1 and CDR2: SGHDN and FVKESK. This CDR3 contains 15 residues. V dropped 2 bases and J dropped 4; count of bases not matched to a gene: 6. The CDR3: CASSQRAGEAETQYF. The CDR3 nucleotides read TGTGCCAGCAGCCAACGAGCGGGAGAGGCAGAGACCCAGTACTTC.

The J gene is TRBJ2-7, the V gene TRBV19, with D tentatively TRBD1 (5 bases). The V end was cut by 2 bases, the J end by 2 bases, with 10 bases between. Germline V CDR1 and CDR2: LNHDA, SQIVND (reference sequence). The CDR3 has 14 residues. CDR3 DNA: TGTGCCAGTAGTATAACAGGTAGGGCCTACGAGCAGTACTTC. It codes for CASSITGRAYEQYF.

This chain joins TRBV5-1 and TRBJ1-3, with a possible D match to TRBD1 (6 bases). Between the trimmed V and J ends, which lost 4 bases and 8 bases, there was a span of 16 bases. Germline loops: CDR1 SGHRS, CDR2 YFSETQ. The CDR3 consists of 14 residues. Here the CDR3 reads CASSPGEGEHTIYF. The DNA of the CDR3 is TGCGCCAGCAGCCCGGGAGAGGGGGAGCACACCATATATTTT.

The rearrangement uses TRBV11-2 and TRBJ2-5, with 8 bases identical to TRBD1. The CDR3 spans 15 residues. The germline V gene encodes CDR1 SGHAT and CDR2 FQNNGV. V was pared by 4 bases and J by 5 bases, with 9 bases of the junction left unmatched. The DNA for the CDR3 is TGTGCCAGCAGCTGGTCCAGGGGGCGCGGGGAGACCCAGTACTTC. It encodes CASSWSRGRGETQYF.

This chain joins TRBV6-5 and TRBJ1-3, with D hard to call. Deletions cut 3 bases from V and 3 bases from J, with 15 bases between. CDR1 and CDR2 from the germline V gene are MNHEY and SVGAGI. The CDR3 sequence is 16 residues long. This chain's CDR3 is CASSYGPLGDGNTIYF. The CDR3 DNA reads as TGTGCCAGCAGTTATGGGCCCTTAGGAGATGGAAACACCATATATTTT.

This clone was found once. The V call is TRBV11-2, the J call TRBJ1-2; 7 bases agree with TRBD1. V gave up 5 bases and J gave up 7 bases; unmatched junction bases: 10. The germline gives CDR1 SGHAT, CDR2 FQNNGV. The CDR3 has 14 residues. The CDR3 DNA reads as TGTGCCAGCAGCCCAGGACAGGCCTTTGGTGGCTACACCTTC. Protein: CASSPGQAFGGYTF.

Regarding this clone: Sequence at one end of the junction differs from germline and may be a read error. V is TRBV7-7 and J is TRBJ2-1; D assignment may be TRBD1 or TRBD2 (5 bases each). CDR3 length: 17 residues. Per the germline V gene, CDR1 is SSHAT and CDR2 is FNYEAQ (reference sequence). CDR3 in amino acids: CASSLARGGTGNNEQFF. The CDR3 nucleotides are TGTGCTAGCAGCTTAGCGAGGGGCGGCACTGGGAACAATGAGCAGTTCTTC.

In DNA form, the CDR3 reads TGCGCCAGCAGTCCCCTTGGGACAGATACGCAGTATTTT. It yields the protein CASSPLGTDTQYF. The chain has TRBV5-1 and TRBJ2-3; no reliable D call. V was cut by 5 bases and J by 3 bases, with 10 bases left in between. This CDR3 spans 13 amino acids. Germline V CDR1 and CDR2: SGHRS, YFSETQ. Based on the CDR3 plus reference TRBV5-1 and TRBJ2-3, the full variable domain is KAGVTQTPRYLIKTRGQQVTLSCSPISGHRSVSWYQQTPGQGLQFLFEYFSETQRNKGNFPGRFSGRQFSNSRSEMNVSTLELGDSALYLCASSPLGTDTQYFGPGTRLTVL.

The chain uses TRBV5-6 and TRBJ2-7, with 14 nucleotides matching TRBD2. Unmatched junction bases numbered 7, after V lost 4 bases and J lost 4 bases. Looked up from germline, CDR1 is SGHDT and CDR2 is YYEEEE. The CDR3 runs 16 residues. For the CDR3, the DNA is TGTGCCAGCAGCCCCACGACTAGCGGGAGGGTATACGAGCAGTACTTC. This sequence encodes CASSPTTSGRVYEQYF.

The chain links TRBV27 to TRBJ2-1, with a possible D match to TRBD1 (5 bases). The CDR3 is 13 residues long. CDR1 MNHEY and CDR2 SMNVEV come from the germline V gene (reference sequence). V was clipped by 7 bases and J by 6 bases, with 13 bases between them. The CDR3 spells CASTHGQGNEQFF. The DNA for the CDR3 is TGTGCCAGCACTCACGGGCAGGGCAATGAGCAGTTCTTC.

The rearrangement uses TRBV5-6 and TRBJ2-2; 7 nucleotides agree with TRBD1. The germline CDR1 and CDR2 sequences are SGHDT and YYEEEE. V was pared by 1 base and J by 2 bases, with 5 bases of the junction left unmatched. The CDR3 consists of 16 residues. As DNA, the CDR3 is TGTGCCAGCAGCTTGCAAGGGGGCTACAACACCGGGGAGCTGTTTTTT. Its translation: CASSLQGGYNTGELFF.

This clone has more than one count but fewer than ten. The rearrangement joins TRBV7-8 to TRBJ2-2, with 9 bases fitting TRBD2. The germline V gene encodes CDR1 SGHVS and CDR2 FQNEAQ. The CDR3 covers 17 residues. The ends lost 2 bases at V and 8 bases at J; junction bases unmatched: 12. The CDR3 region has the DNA TGTGCCAGCAGCTTAAGAGGCGGTAGCGGGAGATCTGGGGAGCTGTTTTTT. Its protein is CASSLRGGSGRSGELFF.

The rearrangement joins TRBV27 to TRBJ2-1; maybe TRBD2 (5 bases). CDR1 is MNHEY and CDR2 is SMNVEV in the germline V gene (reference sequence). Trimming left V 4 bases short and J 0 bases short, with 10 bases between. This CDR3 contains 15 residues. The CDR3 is CASSSRGYSYNEQFF. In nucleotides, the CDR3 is TGTGCCAGCAGTTCTCGCGGGTACTCCTACAATGAGCAGTTCTTC.

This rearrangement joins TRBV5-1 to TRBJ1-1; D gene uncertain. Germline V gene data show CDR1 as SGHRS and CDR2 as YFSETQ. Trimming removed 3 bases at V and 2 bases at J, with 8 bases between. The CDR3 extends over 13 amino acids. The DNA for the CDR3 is TGCGCCAGCAGCTGGTGGGGAAACACTGAAGCTTTCTTT. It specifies CASSWWGNTEAFF.

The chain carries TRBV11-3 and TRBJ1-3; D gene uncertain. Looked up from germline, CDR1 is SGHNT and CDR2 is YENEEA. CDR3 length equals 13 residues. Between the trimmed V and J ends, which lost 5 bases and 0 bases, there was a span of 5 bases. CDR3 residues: CASSRSSGNTIYF. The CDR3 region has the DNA TGTGCCAGCAGCAGGAGCTCTGGAAACACCATATATTTT.

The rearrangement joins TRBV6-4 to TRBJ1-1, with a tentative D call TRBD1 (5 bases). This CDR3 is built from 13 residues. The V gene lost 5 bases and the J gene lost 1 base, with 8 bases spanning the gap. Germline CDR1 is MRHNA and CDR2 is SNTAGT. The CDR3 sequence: CASSLQANTEAFF. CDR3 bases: TGTGCCAGCAGTCTACAGGCGAACACTGAAGCTTTCTTT.

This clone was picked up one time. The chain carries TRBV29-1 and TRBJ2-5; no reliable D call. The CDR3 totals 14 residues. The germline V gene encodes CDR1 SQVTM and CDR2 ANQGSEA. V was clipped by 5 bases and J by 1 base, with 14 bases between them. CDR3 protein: CSVLWEGFQETQYF. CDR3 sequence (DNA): TGCAGCGTTTTGTGGGAAGGTTTCCAAGAGACCCAGTACTTC.

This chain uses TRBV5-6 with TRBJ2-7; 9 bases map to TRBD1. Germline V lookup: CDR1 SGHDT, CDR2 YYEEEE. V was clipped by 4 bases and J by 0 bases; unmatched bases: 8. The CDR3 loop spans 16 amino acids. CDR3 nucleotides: TGTGCCAGCAGCCTAAGGGACAGGGCGAGCTCCTACGAGCAGTACTTC. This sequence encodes CASSLRDRASSYEQYF.

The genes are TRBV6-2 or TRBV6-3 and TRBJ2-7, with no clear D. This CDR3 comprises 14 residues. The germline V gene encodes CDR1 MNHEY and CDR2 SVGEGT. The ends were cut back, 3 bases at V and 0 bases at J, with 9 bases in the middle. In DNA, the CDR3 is TGTGCCAGCAGTTATCATCAGAGCTCCTACGAGCAGTACTTC. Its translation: CASSYHQSSYEQYF.

The CDR3 coding sequence is TGTGCCAGCTCACCATTGGCGAGCGTGGAGACCCAGTACTTC. Translated: CASSPLASVETQYF. The chain combines TRBV18 with TRBJ2-5; D is uncertain. V was pared by 2 bases and J by 5 bases, with 12 bases between. CDR3 length: 14 residues. Germline loops: CDR1 KGHSH, CDR2 LQKENI.

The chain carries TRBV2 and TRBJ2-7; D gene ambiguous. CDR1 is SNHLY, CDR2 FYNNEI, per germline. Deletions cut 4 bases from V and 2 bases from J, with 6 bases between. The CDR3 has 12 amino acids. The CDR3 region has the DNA TGTGCCAGCAGTGGGAGCGCCTACGAGCAGTACTTC. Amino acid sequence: CASSGSAYEQYF.

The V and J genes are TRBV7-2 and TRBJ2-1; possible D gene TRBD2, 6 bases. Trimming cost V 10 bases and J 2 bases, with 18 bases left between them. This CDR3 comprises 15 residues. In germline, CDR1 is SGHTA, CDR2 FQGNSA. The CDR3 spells CATGAPKGAYNEQFF. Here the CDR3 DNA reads TGTGCCACGGGAGCTCCTAAAGGCGCCTACAATGAGCAGTTCTTC.

CDR3 sequence (DNA): TGTGCCAGCAGCCAGTTCATCGGGGCTTACTCTGGAAACACCATATATTTT. It translates to CASSQFIGAYSGNTIYF. The chain carries TRBV3-1 (or the pseudogene TRBV3-2) and TRBJ1-3; D may be TRBD1 (5 bases). V dropped 3 bases and J dropped 0 bases, with 15 bases sitting between them. The CDR3 extends over 17 amino acids. In germline, CDR1 is LGHDT, CDR2 YNNKEL (reference sequence).

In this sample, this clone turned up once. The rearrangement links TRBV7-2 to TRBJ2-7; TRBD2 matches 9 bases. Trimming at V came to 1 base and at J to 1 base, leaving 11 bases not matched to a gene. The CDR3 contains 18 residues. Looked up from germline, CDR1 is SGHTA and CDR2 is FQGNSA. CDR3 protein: CASSLEPGVSGSSYEQYF. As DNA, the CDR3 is TGTGCCAGCAGCTTAGAGCCAGGGGTTAGCGGGAGTTCCTACGAGCAGTACTTC.

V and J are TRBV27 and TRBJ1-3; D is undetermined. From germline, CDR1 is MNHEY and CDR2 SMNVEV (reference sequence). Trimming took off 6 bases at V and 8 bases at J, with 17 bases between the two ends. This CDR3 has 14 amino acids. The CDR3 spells CASSPGYEGYTIYF. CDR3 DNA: TGTGCCAGCAGCCCGGGATACGAAGGATACACCATATATTTT.

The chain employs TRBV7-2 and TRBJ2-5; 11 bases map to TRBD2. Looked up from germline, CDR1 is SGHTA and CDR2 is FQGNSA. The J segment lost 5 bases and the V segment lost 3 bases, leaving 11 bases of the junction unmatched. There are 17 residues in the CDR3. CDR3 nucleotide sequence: TGTGCCAGCAGCTTTAATAGTGCGGTAGCGGGAGGGGAGACCCAGTACTTC. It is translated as CASSFNSAVAGGETQYF.

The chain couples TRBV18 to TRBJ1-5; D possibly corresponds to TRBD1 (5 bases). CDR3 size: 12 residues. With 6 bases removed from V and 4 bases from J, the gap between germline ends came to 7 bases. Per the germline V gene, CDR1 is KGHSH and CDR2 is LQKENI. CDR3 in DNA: TGTGCCAGCTCGGGGCCTAATCAGCCCCAGCATTTT. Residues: CASSGPNQPQHF.